Listed here are 6 T cell receptor beta chains from one sample, sequenced in a study of blood T cell repertoires in COVID-19. This table comes from immunoSEQ multiplex PCR, and its TCRdb copy is limited to in-frame clones, with some not included. The sample yields 160,000 or so clones, 81% seen once. The specimen sequenced was PBMCs or T cells enriched from blood (not recorded which). The source is a middle-aged woman with acute COVID-19.

The rearrangement joins TRBV5-6 to TRBJ1-4; no clear D. Germline-derived CDR1 and CDR2 are SGHDT and YYEEEE. Trimming removed 4 bases from V and 4 bases from J, with 11 bases in between. The CDR3 length is 14 residues. DNA of the CDR3: TGTGCCAGCAGCCTCGGCGGAAATAATGAAAAACTGTTTTTT. This codes for CASSLGGNNEKLFF.

This chain links TRBV6-5 with TRBJ1-1; no clear D. Deletions cut 2 bases from V and 11 bases from J, with 12 bases between. CDR1 and CDR2 (germline): MNHEY, SVGAGI. This CDR3 spans 12 amino acids. The CDR3, as DNA: TGTGCCAGCAGTTACCCCGGTTCGTGGGCTTTCTTT. Its protein is CASSYPGSWAFF.

The chain combines TRBV10-3 with TRBJ1-2; TRBD1 aligns across 10 bases. This CDR3 spans 16 amino acids. V dropped 3 bases and J dropped 2; count of bases not matched to a gene: 6. The V gene's germline CDR1 is ENHRY and CDR2 SYGVKD. The CDR3 spells CAISDPGQGFNYGYTF. CDR3 coding DNA: TGTGCCATCAGTGACCCGGGACAGGGGTTCAACTATGGCTACACCTTC.

The V gene is TRBV20-1, the J gene TRBJ2-7; the D gene is possibly TRBD2 (5 bases). Germline V lookup: CDR1 DFQATT, CDR2 SNEGSKA (reference sequence). The V end was cut by 4 bases, the J end by 4 bases, with 8 bases between. This CDR3 is 11 amino acids long. Written as DNA, the CDR3 is TGCAGTGCTACCCGGGGATACGAGCAGTACGTC. Translating it yields CSATRGYEQYV.

The V call is TRBV18, the J call TRBJ1-2; no firm D call. Trimming stripped 2 bases from V and 4 bases from J, with 11 bases between. In germline, CDR1 is KGHSH, CDR2 LQKENI. This CDR3 spans 14 amino acids. Here the CDR3 reads CASSPTEEIYGYTF. The CDR3 DNA sequence: TGTGCCAGCTCACCAACGGAGGAGATCTATGGCTACACCTTC.

In its sample, this clone was seen many times. J is TRBJ2-3 and V is TRBV6-1, with 11 bases that match TRBD1. CDR1 is MNHNS and CDR2 is SASEGT in the germline V gene. V lost 0 bases and J lost 6; bases outside the gene matches: 2. The CDR3 totals 15 residues. CDR3 nucleotide sequence: TGTGCCAGCAGTGAAGCGGGACAGGGGGGGGATACGCAGTATTTT. Protein: CASSEAGQGGDTQYF.